These 32 T cell receptor beta chains were sequenced from one sample in a study of identical twins. From the 5' RACE reads, TCRdb called clonotypes with MiXCR, one entry per CDR3 protein. The data contain 700,000 to 950,000 distinct CDR3 sequences, roughly 12% of them singletons. These data also formed part of another study, on yellow fever vaccine responses in identical twins.

Material: PBMCs. The receptors originated from a woman in her late teens or twenties in good health.

Only a few counts were recorded for this clonotype. J is TRBJ2-7 and V is TRBV18, with 7 nucleotides matching TRBD1. Germline CDR1 KGHSH, CDR2 LQKENI. V gave up 8 bases and J gave up 2 bases; unmatched junction bases: 9. This CDR3 spans 14 amino acids. Here the CDR3 DNA reads TGTGCCAGCGCCACAGGGGTGGGGACCTACGAGCAGTACTTC. Translation: CASATGVGTYEQYF.

This clonotype was detected a few times. The V gene is TRBV27, the J gene TRBJ1-4, with a possible D match to TRBD1 (5 bases). Trimming left V 3 bases short and J 8 bases short, with 13 bases between. The length of the CDR3 is 14 residues. The germline CDR1 and CDR2 sequences are MNHEY and SMNVEV (reference sequence). The CDR3 reads CASSFSRVNEKLFF. DNA for the CDR3: TGTGCCAGCAGTTTTTCCAGGGTGAACGAAAAACTGTTTTTT. Looking up the rest from reference TRBV27 and TRBJ1-4 gives the full variable domain: EAQVTQNPRYLITVTGKKLTVTCSQNMNHEYMSWYRQDPGLGLRQIYYSMNVEVTDKGDVPEGYKVSRKEKRNFPLILESPSPNQTSLYFCASSFSRVNEKLFFGSGTQLSVL.

The gene calls are TRBV7-9 and TRBJ2-7, with 7 bases identical to TRBD1. CDR3 size: 15 residues. Trimming at V came to 2 bases and at J to 7 bases, leaving 11 bases not matched to a gene. CDR1 SEHNR and CDR2 FQNEAQ come from the germline V gene (reference sequence). The DNA of the CDR3 is TGTGCCAGCAGCTTATCCGGCAGGGGGATAGGGGAGCAGTACTTC. Translating gives CASSLSGRGIGEQYF.

This clonotype was recorded a few times. The chain links TRBV28 to TRBJ1-1; a possible D gene is TRBD1 (6 bases). Germline CDR1 is MDHEN and CDR2 is SYDVKM. The CDR3 totals 17 residues. With 5 bases removed from V and 4 bases from J, the gap between germline ends came to 23 bases. The CDR3 reads CASSPNGGGLGGTEAFF. CDR3 nucleotides: TGTGCCAGCAGTCCAAATGGAGGGGGTTTGGGGGGCACTGAAGCTTTCTTT.

This clonotype was counted a few times. The V call is TRBV7-9, the J call TRBJ2-7; D possibly corresponds to TRBD1 (6 bases). This CDR3 region has 16 residues. CDR1 SEHNR and CDR2 FQNEAQ come from the germline V gene (reference sequence). V gave up 1 base and J gave up 1 base, with 14 bases separating them. CDR3 DNA sequence: TGTGCCAGCAGCTTAGGGCGGGCCAGGGGATCCTACGAGCAGTACTTC. Protein product: CASSLGRARGSYEQYF.

The V call is TRBV7-3, the J call TRBJ2-1; TRBD2 matches at 8 bases. With V trimmed by 0 bases and J by 4 bases, 8 bases remained unmatched. The germline V gene encodes CDR1 SGHTA and CDR2 FQGTGA. The CDR3 covers 17 residues. The CDR3 region is CASSLTFSGNNYNEQFF. CDR3 in DNA: TGTGCCAGCAGCTTAACGTTTAGCGGGAACAATTACAATGAGCAGTTCTTC.

This clonotype was detected only a few times. V and J are TRBV11-2 and TRBJ1-4, with a possible D match to TRBD1 (5 bases). The V end lost 10 bases, the J end lost 10 bases, and 10 bases lay between the germline ends. Germline V gene lookup returns CDR1 SGHAT and CDR2 FQNNGV. This CDR3 spans 10 amino acids. Here the CDR3 DNA reads TGTGCCACTACAGGTCGAAAACTGTTTTTT. This translates into CATTGRKLFF.

A few counts support this clonotype. The rearrangement uses TRBV3-1 and TRBJ2-1; D is uncertain. V was clipped by 8 bases and J by 9 bases, with 8 bases between them. The CDR3 length is 10 residues. Germline CDR1 reads LGHDT; CDR2 reads YNNKEL (reference sequence). CDR3 loop: CASGKSEQFF. The CDR3 DNA follows: TGTGCCAGCGGGAAGTCTGAGCAGTTCTTC.

This clonotype came up a few times. This chain uses TRBV20-1 with TRBJ1-2, with D possibly matching TRBD1 (5 bases). V was shortened by 5 bases and J by 3 bases, with 19 bases between the two germline ends. The CDR3 sequence is 15 residues long. The germline gives CDR1 DFQATT, CDR2 SNEGSKA (reference sequence). In nucleotides, the CDR3 is TGCAGTGCTTGGGGCCCGGAAGGGGACCACTATGGCTACACCTTC. It encodes CSAWGPEGDHYGYTF.

The rearrangement links TRBV3-1 to TRBJ2-3, with D uncertain. The CDR3 is made up of 15 amino acids. CDR1 and CDR2 (germline): LGHDT, YNNKEL (reference sequence). Trimming left V 1 base short and J 6 bases short, with 14 bases between. CDR3: CASSQGGPRIDTQYF. The CDR3 DNA is TGTGCCAGCAGCCAAGGTGGTCCTCGGATTGATACGCAGTATTTT.

This chain joins TRBV20-1 and TRBJ2-7; D may match TRBD1 or TRBD2 (7 bases each). The CDR3 is 16 residues long. V gave up 5 bases and J gave up 1 base, with 21 bases separating them. Germline V gene sequence: CDR1 DFQATT, CDR2 SNEGSKA (reference sequence). The CDR3 protein is CSAFGEGAAGSYEQYF. The CDR3 DNA is TGCAGTGCTTTCGGGGAGGGGGCCGCTGGGTCCTACGAGCAGTACTTC.

V and J are TRBV3-1 and TRBJ2-7; D ambiguous. The CDR3 contains 14 residues. The V end lost 4 bases, the J end lost 4 bases, and 14 bases lay between the germline ends. Looked up from germline, CDR1 is LGHDT and CDR2 is YNNKEL (reference sequence). The CDR3 DNA follows: TGTGCCAGCAGCCCCTCCCTTAGCCAGTACGAGCAGTACTTC. It encodes CASSPSLSQYEQYF.

The chain carries TRBV5-5 and TRBJ1-1; D is possibly TRBD1 (5 bases). CDR3 length: 15 amino acids. Germline lookup yields CDR1 SGHKS and CDR2 YYEKEE (reference sequence). The V end lost 4 bases, the J end lost 1 base, and 14 bases lay between the germline ends. The CDR3 region has the DNA TGTGCCAGCAGCCAGTCCGGGACGGAGAACACTGAAGCTTTCTTT. The encoded protein is CASSQSGTENTEAFF.

This clonotype was observed a handful of times. The rearrangement joins TRBV28 to TRBJ2-3, with a tentative D call TRBD2 (6 bases). CDR1 is MDHEN, CDR2 SYDVKM, per germline. There are 13 residues in the CDR3. V lost 1 base to trimming and J lost 6 bases, with 8 bases between them. The CDR3 DNA follows: TGTGCCAGCAGTTTATATCTAGCGGATACGCAGTATTTT. Translated, it gives CASSLYLADTQYF.

The chain has TRBV20-1 and TRBJ2-2; perhaps TRBD1 as D (5 bases). CDR3 length: 14 amino acids. The germline V gene encodes CDR1 DFQATT and CDR2 SNEGSKA (reference sequence). Trimming stripped 2 bases from V and 0 bases from J, with 7 bases between. DNA for the CDR3: TGCAGTGCTAGACAGGGCTCGAACACCGGGGAGCTGTTTTTT. This gives the protein CSARQGSNTGELFF.

The chain recombines TRBV6-1 with TRBJ2-2; D tentatively fits TRBD1 or TRBD2 (5 bases each). Trimming removed 0 bases at V and 4 bases at J, with 9 bases between. Germline V gives CDR1 MNHNS, CDR2 SASEGT. This CDR3 spans 15 amino acids. CDR3 coding DNA: TGTGCCAGCAGTGAAGCCGGGACGGTCACCGGGGAGCTGTTTTTT. Translation gives CASSEAGTVTGELFF.

The gene calls are TRBV27 and TRBJ2-1; D might be TRBD1 (5 bases). CDR3 length: 14 amino acids. Germline V CDR1 and CDR2: MNHEY, SMNVEV (reference sequence). V dropped 4 bases and J dropped 9 bases, with 16 bases sitting between them. The CDR3 protein is CASSSAGKSGEQFF. The CDR3 nucleotides read TGTGCCAGCAGTTCCGCAGGGAAGTCGGGTGAGCAGTTCTTC.

Many counts were recorded for this clonotype. The gene calls are TRBV7-9 and TRBJ2-5; no definite D call. V was cut by 1 base and J by 4 bases, with 4 bases left in between. In germline, CDR1 is SEHNR, CDR2 FQNEAQ (reference sequence). CDR3 length equals 12 residues. This chain's CDR3 is CASSLGIETQYF. The CDR3 nucleotides are TGTGCCAGCAGCTTAGGTATAGAGACCCAGTACTTC. Filled out from reference TRBV7-9 and TRBJ2-5, the complete variable domain reads DTGVSQNPRHKITKRGQNVTFRCDPISEHNRLYWYRQTLGQGPEFLTYFQNEAQLEKSRLLSDRFSAERPKGSFSTLEIQRTEQGDSAMYLCASSLGIETQYFGPGTRLLVL.

This clonotype has just one count. The chain combines TRBV7-7 with TRBJ2-1; D ambiguous. Germline CDR1 is SSHAT and CDR2 is FNYEAQ (reference sequence). V lost 4 bases to trimming and J lost 7 bases, with 11 bases between them. The CDR3 covers 13 residues. CDR3 loop: CASSYSPANEQFF. CDR3 bases: TGTGCCAGCAGCTACTCACCTGCGAATGAGCAGTTCTTC.

This clonotype was counted at least ten times. V usage is TRBV7-8 and J usage is TRBJ2-3; the match to TRBD1 covers 10 bases. J was trimmed by 4 bases and V by 3 bases; bases with no gene match: 1. CDR1 and CDR2 from the germline V gene are SGHVS and FQNEAQ. CDR3 length: 14 amino acids. For the CDR3, the DNA is TGTGCCAGCAGCTTGACAGGGGGCCCAGATACGCAGTATTTT. Amino acids: CASSLTGGPDTQYF.

This clonotype turned up a few times. The gene calls are TRBV3-1 and TRBJ1-2, with no clear D. The CDR3 totals 15 residues. Deletions cut 1 base from V and 8 bases from J, with 17 bases between. Germline CDR1 reads LGHDT; CDR2 reads YNNKEL (reference sequence). The CDR3: CASSQGAEITVGYTF. DNA for the CDR3: TGTGCCAGCAGCCAAGGGGCGGAAATCACGGTCGGCTACACCTTC.

The V gene is TRBV27, the J gene TRBJ1-2; D is ambiguous. Deletions cut 5 bases from V and 4 bases from J, with 17 bases between. The germline V gene encodes CDR1 MNHEY and CDR2 SMNVEV (reference sequence). The CDR3 is 15 residues long. The CDR3 protein is CASSHIGGGSYGYTF. CDR3 DNA: TGTGCCAGCAGTCACATCGGAGGAGGAAGCTATGGCTACACCTTC.

The CDR3 region has the DNA TGTGCCATCAGTGGACAGGGAACTGGCGAGCAGTACTTC. Its translation is CAISGQGTGEQYF. This rearrangement joins TRBV10-3 to TRBJ2-7, with 7 bases aligning to TRBD1. Germline-derived CDR1 and CDR2 are ENHRY and SYGVKD. The trim removed 4 bases at V and 6 bases at J, leaving 6 bases unmatched. The CDR3 is 13 amino acids.

V and J are TRBV10-2 and TRBJ2-2; D may be TRBD1 (5 bases). Looked up from germline, CDR1 is WSHSY and CDR2 is SAAADI. Trimming cost V 2 bases and J 6 bases, with 13 bases left between them. The CDR3 covers 15 residues. CDR3 residues: CASSEEGQGSGELFF. The DNA of the CDR3 is TGCGCCAGCAGTGAGGAAGGGCAGGGTTCCGGGGAGCTGTTTTTT.

The chain has TRBV24-1 and TRBJ2-3; D gene ambiguous. The V end lost 4 bases, the J end lost 4 bases, and 20 bases lay between the germline ends. The CDR3 covers 17 residues. The germline V gene has CDR1 KGHDR and CDR2 SFDVKD. CDR3 nucleotide sequence: TGTGCCACCAGTGACCCCCGGACGTCCCCGGGTCCAGATACGCAGTATTTT. Its protein is CATSDPRTSPGPDTQYF.

This chain uses TRBV27 with TRBJ2-7; 9 bases map to TRBD2. Per germline, CDR1 MNHEY and CDR2 SMNVEV (reference sequence). Trimming removed 0 bases from V and 9 bases from J; junction bases left unmatched: 12. The CDR3 sequence is 16 residues long. DNA for the CDR3: TGTGCCAGCAGTTTATCGGGCGGGACTAGCCGAAGTAGGCAGTACTTC. This gives the protein CASSLSGGTSRSRQYF.

The chain recombines TRBV27 with TRBJ2-2; 10 nucleotides line up with TRBD2. This CDR3 comprises 15 residues. Unmatched junction bases numbered 8, after V lost 7 bases and J lost 6 bases. Germline V gives CDR1 MNHEY, CDR2 SMNVEV (reference sequence). CDR3 in amino acids: CASTPVLAGAGELFF. CDR3 sequence (DNA): TGTGCCAGCACCCCGGTGCTAGCGGGGGCCGGGGAGCTGTTTTTT.

A few counts support this clonotype. The rearrangement joins TRBV3-1 to TRBJ2-3; D uncertain. CDR1 is LGHDT and CDR2 is YNNKEL in the germline V gene (reference sequence). The CDR3 is 14 amino acids. V lost 5 bases, J lost 2 bases, and 11 bases lay in between. CDR3 in DNA: TGTGCCAGCAGCGTGACACCCTCCACAGATACGCAGTATTTT. Translation gives CASSVTPSTDTQYF.

This clonotype was observed many times. J is TRBJ2-7 and V is TRBV12-3 or TRBV12-4; the D is unclear. V lost 6 bases and J 4 bases, leaving 16 bases between the germline ends. This CDR3 spans 14 amino acids. This chain's CDR3 is CASSPWGIGYEQYF. CDR3 nucleotides: TGTGCCAGCAGCCCGTGGGGTATCGGGTACGAGCAGTACTTC.

This clonotype was counted many times. This rearrangement joins TRBV5-1 to TRBJ2-1; the match to TRBD2 covers 11 bases. This CDR3 contains 15 residues. Germline CDR1 reads SGHRS; CDR2 reads YFSETQ. Unmatched junction bases numbered 7, after V lost 4 bases and J lost 7 bases. CDR3 protein: CASSRVSGRANEQFF. CDR3 nucleotide sequence: TGCGCCAGCAGCAGAGTTAGCGGGAGGGCTAATGAGCAGTTCTTC. The complete variable domain, with remaining parts taken from reference TRBV5-1 and TRBJ2-1, reads KAGVTQTPRYLIKTRGQQVTLSCSPISGHRSVSWYQQTPGQGLQFLFEYFSETQRNKGNFPGRFSGRQFSNSRSEMNVSTLELGDSALYLCASSRVSGRANEQFFGPGTRLTVL.

This clonotype was detected only a few times. The V call is TRBV5-1, the J call TRBJ2-7; the match to TRBD2 covers 8 bases. V shed 3 bases, J shed 2 bases, and the junction held 10 bases outside the gene matches. The CDR3 extends over 16 amino acids. Germline V gene lookup returns CDR1 SGHRS and CDR2 YFSETQ. The CDR3 region is CASSSSGAGVAYEQYF. CDR3 DNA sequence: TGCGCCAGCAGCTCCAGTGGAGCGGGAGTCGCCTACGAGCAGTACTTC. Looking up the rest from reference TRBV5-1 and TRBJ2-7 gives the full variable domain: KAGVTQTPRYLIKTRGQQVTLSCSPISGHRSVSWYQQTPGQGLQFLFEYFSETQRNKGNFPGRFSGRQFSNSRSEMNVSTLELGDSALYLCASSSSGAGVAYEQYFGPGTRLTVT.

The chain combines TRBV10-2 with TRBJ1-5; no firm D call. The germline V gene encodes CDR1 WSHSY and CDR2 SAAADI. V was trimmed by 2 bases and J by 7 bases, leaving 9 bases between them. The CDR3 contains 13 residues. CDR3 protein: CASSEVGGQPQHF. CDR3 coding DNA: TGCGCCAGCAGTGAGGTGGGCGGGCAGCCCCAGCATTTT.